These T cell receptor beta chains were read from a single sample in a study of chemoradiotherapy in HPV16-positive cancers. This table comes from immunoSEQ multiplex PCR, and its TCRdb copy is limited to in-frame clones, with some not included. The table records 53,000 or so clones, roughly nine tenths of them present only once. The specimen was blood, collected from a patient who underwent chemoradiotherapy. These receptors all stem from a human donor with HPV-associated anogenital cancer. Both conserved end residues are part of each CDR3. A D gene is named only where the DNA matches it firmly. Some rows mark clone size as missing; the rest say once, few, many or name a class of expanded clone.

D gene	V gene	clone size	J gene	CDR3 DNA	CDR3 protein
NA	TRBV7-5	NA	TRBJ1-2	TGTGTCAGAAGCCCTCAGAATCTCTATGGCTACACCTTC	CVRSPQNLYGYTF
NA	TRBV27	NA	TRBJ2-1	TGTGCCAGCACTAACAGGGAATTTCAGGACAATGAGCAGTTCTTC	CASTNREFQDNEQFF
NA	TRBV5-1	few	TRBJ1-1	TGCGCCAGCAGCTCGAGCACTGAAGCTTTCTTT	CASSSSTEAFF
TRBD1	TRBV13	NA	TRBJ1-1	TGTGCCAGCAGCTTGGGACAGGGTAACACTGAAGCTTTCTTT	CASSLGQGNTEAFF
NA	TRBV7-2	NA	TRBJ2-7	TGTGCCAGCAGCTTACGAGGGGACATTTACGAGCAGTACTTC	CASSLRGDIYEQYF
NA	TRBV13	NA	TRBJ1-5	TGTGCCAGCAGTTCTGGGGGGATCCGCAATCAGCCCCAGCATTTT	CASSSGGIRNQPQHF
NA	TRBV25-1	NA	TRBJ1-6	TGTGCCAGCAGCCTGCAGGGGTATAATTCACCCCTCCACTTT	CASSLQGYNSPLHF
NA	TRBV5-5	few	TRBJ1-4	TGTGCCAGCAGCTCCCTCAGGGACACAAATGAAAAACTGTTTTTT	CASSSLRDTNEKLFF
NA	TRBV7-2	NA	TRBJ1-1	TGTGCCAGCAGACACAACCGGAACGATGAAGCTTTCTTT	CASRHNRNDEAFF
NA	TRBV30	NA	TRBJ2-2	TGTGCCTGGAGTAGGAGGACCGGGGAGCTGTTTTTT	CAWSRRTGELFF
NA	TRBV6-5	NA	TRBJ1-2	TGTGCCAGCAGTTACTCGGGTCGAGGGATCAACTATGGCTACACCTTC	CASSYSGRGINYGYTF
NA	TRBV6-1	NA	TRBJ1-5	TGTGCCAGCAGAGAAAATCAGCCCCAGCATTTT	CASRENQPQHF
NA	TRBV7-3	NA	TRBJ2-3	TGTGCCAGCAGCTCCTACACAGATACGCAGTATTTT	CASSSYTDTQYF
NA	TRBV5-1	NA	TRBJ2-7	TGCGCCAGCAGCTTGACAGTGGCGGGGGAGCAGTACTTC	CASSLTVAGEQYF
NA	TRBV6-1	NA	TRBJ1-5	TGTGCCAGCAGTTGGACGGCTCTCAATCAGCCCCAGCATTTT	CASSWTALNQPQHF
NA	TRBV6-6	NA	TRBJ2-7	TGTGCCAGCAGCCACCAGGAAACGGGCGCCGAGCAGTACTTC	CASSHQETGAEQYF
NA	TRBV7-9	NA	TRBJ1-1	TGTGCCAGCAGCTTAGTTGAGGGGGTCACTGAAGCTTTCTTT	CASSLVEGVTEAFF
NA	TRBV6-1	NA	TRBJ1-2	TGTGCCAGCAGTGATTCAGGGACTCGCTATGGCTACACCTTC	CASSDSGTRYGYTF
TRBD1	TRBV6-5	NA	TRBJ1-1	TGTGCCAGCAGATACAGGGGGCGAAGCACTGAAGCTTTCTTT	CASRYRGRSTEAFF
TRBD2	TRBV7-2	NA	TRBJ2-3	TGTGCCAGCAGCTCCATAGCGGGGGGATTGACAGATACGCAGTATTTT	CASSSIAGGLTDTQYF
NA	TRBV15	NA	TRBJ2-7	TGTGCCACCAGCACCGGGGACCGCTCCTACGAGCAGTACTTC	CATSTGDRSYEQYF
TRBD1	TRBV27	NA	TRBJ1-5	TGTGCCAGCAGTTTTAGGCGGGACAGTTATAGCAATCAGCCCCAGCATTTT	CASSFRRDSYSNQPQHF